This T cell receptor beta chain was sequenced for a study of Graves' ophthalmopathy and Graves' hyperthyroidism. There are 15 residues in the CDR3. CDR1 and CDR2 from the germline V gene are SGHKS and YYEKEE (reference sequence). V shed 7 bases and J shed 5 bases, with 21 bases lying between them. TCR beta CDR3 amplification used RNA transcripts. Following a first-round RT-PCR that used HTBI primers, a second-round multiplex PCR was carried out. TCRdb re-called the multiplex PCR reads through MiXCR, storing one row per CDR3 protein. Altogether 600,000 to 950,000 distinct CDR3 sequences are present, 35% to 50% being singletons, with the ten largest covering around 40%. The table lists this clonotype with a few counts.

Sequenced input: peripheral blood. V gene TRBV5-5 combines with J gene TRBJ2-5; tentatively, D is TRBD1 (6 bases). The source of this sequence is an adult man with Graves' ophthalmopathy. The CDR3 loop reads CASLRGWQGYETQYF. The CDR3 DNA is TGTGCCAGCTTACGTGGGTGGCAGGGGTACGAGACCCAGTACTTC.